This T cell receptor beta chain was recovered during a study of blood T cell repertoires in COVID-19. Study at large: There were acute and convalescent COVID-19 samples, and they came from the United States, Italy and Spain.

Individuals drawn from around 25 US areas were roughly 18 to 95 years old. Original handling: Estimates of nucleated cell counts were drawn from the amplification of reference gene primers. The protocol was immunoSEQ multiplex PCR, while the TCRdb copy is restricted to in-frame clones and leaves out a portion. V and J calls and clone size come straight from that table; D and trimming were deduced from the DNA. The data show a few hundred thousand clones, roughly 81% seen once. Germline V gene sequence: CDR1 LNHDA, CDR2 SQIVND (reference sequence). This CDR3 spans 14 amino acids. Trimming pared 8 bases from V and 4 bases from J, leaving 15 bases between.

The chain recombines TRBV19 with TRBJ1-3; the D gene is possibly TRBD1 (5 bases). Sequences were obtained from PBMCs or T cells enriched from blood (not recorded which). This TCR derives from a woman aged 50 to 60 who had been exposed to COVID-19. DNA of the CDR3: TGTGCCAGTTCGCAAACAGGCCGAGGAAACACCATATATTTT. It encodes CASSQTGRGNTIYF.